The clone carrying this T cell receptor beta chain appeared many times. Its antigen is undetermined. Synthesis of cDNA used 5'RACE (with 10-nucleotide random UMIs). TCRdb processed the 5' RACE reads anew with MiXCR; each CDR3 protein has one entry. The repertoire has 81,000 or so distinct CDR3 sequences, about 5% of them found once; the top ten carry around 2.2%. This entry is derived from a study of neurological immune-mediated disorders. Notes on the study in general: According to phylogenetic grouping, one related-CDR3 cluster, a possible signature, contained the repertoires of 18 of 34 multiple sclerosis patients. The absence of shared CDR3 amino acid sequences among expanded clones across subjects suggests private repertoires in all groups.

The sample consisted of PBMCs. The receptor was derived from a woman aged 25 to 39 with multiple sclerosis.

The CDR3 is CSAGRQVGIMNTEAFF. CDR3 DNA: TGCAGTGCTGGGAGACAGGTGGGGATAATGAACACTGAAGCTTTCTTT. This chain joins TRBV20-1 and TRBJ1-1, with D possibly being TRBD1 (6 bases). CDR1 is DFQATT and CDR2 is SNEGSKA in the germline V gene (reference sequence). CDR3 size: 16 residues. V was cut by 5 bases and J by 0 bases, with 19 bases left in between.